Following are 26 T cell receptor beta chains from one sample sequenced in a study of T cells in Graves' hyperthyroidism and ophthalmopathy. What was amplified from RNA transcripts were TCR beta CDR3 regions. Using the HTBI primer set, a first-round RT-PCR was run on the TCR CDR3. One entry per CDR3 protein, called by TCRdb with MiXCR from the multiplex PCR reads. The sample yields about 350,000 distinct CDR3 sequences, roughly 20% seen once. Material for sequencing was blood. These receptors were collected from a woman aged 40 to 55 with Graves' ophthalmopathy.

The V call is TRBV28, the J call TRBJ1-2; perhaps TRBD1 as D (6 bases). Germline V gives CDR1 MDHEN, CDR2 SYDVKM. The CDR3 consists of 11 residues. V dropped 11 bases and J dropped 3 bases, with 10 bases sitting between them. The CDR3 DNA follows: TGTGCCTGGGGGCCCCACTATGGCTACACCTTC. Its translation: CAWGPHYGYTF.

The table lists this clonotype with many counts. V and J are TRBV28 and TRBJ2-7, with 10 positions matching TRBD2. CDR1 and CDR2 (germline): MDHEN, SYDVKM. V trimming: 4 bases; J trimming: 5 bases; junction bases outside the gene matches: 8. The CDR3 contains 15 residues. The CDR3 DNA reads TGTGCCAGCAGTTCCCTCGGGACTAGCGTCCACGAGCAGTACTTC. This sequence encodes CASSSLGTSVHEQYF.

V and J are TRBV12-3 or TRBV12-4 and TRBJ2-7; perhaps TRBD1 as D (5 bases). V lost 6 bases and J lost 6, with 21 bases in between. The CDR3 contains 15 residues. The CDR3 region is CASSRTRPGRIEQYF. CDR3 coding DNA: TGTGCCAGCAGCAGGACACGTCCGGGCCGCATCGAGCAGTACTTC.

This clonotype was seen at least ten times. The J gene is TRBJ1-2, the V gene TRBV5-5, with a possible D match to TRBD1 (6 bases). Per the germline V gene, CDR1 is SGHKS and CDR2 is YYEKEE (reference sequence). Trimming took 4 bases from V and 4 from J, leaving 14 bases between them. The CDR3 has 14 amino acids. This chain's CDR3 is CASSPNGGGYGYTF. DNA for the CDR3: TGTGCCAGCAGCCCGAACGGGGGCGGCTATGGCTACACCTTC. The full variable domain, completed using reference TRBV5-5 and TRBJ1-2, is DAGVTQSPTHLIKTRGQQVTLRCSPISGHKSVSWYQQVLGQGPQFIFQYYEKEERGRGNFPDRFSARQFPNYSSELNVNALLLGDSALYLCASSPNGGGYGYTFGSGTRLTVV.

This clonotype appeared many times. CDR3 DNA sequence: TGCAGTGCTATAAGCGGGAGCGGGGAGACCCAGTACTTC. Encoded protein: CSAISGSGETQYF. The chain links TRBV20-1 to TRBJ2-5; 8 bases map to TRBD2. Trimming removed 4 bases from V and 5 bases from J; junction bases left unmatched: 6. The germline CDR1 and CDR2 sequences are DFQATT and SNEGSKA (reference sequence). The CDR3 has 13 residues.

This clonotype was observed many times. V gene TRBV7-8 combines with J gene TRBJ2-7, with 10 bases that match TRBD2. Per germline, CDR1 SGHVS and CDR2 FQNEAQ. The V segment lost 5 bases and the J segment 0 bases; nucleotides outside the gene matches: 7. The CDR3 contains 16 residues. The CDR3 DNA reads as TGTGCCAGCAGCGATCTAGCGGGGGAAGGCTCCTACGAGCAGTACTTC. Translation: CASSDLAGEGSYEQYF.

This clonotype occurred many times. The chain employs TRBV27 and TRBJ1-5, with TRBD1 as a possible D gene (6 bases). The CDR3 is made up of 15 amino acids. V shed 5 bases and J shed 5 bases, with 16 bases lying between them. Germline V CDR1 and CDR2: MNHEY, SMNVEV (reference sequence). The CDR3 region is CASSPRRGSYQPQHF. CDR3 sequence (DNA): TGTGCCAGCAGTCCACGAAGGGGGAGCTATCAGCCCCAGCATTTT.

The V call is TRBV6-1, the J call TRBJ2-7, with 12 bases that match TRBD1. With 3 bases clipped from V and 7 bases from J, the junction kept 10 bases outside the gene matches. Germline V gives CDR1 MNHNS, CDR2 SASEGT. The CDR3 loop spans 16 amino acids. The CDR3 sequence: CASSEAGTGGPREQYF. CDR3 bases: TGTGCCAGCAGTGAGGCCGGGACAGGGGGCCCAAGGGAGCAGTACTTC.

The J gene is TRBJ2-2, the V gene TRBV5-4, with D possibly being TRBD1 (5 bases). Germline V lookup: CDR1 SGHNT, CDR2 YYREEE (reference sequence). The CDR3 covers 18 residues. The V and J ends lost 1 base and 2 bases respectively, with 18 bases between them. CDR3 residues: CASSLRPTGFDNTGELFF. The CDR3 nucleotides are TGTGCCAGCAGCTTGAGGCCTACAGGATTTGATAACACCGGGGAGCTGTTTTTT.

The chain employs TRBV6-1 and TRBJ2-7; 9 positions match TRBD1. Germline lookup yields CDR1 MNHNS and CDR2 SASEGT. CDR3 size: 16 residues. V lost 6 bases to trimming and J lost 1 base; unmatched junction nucleotides: 10. CDR3 region: CASRLGTGKTSYEQYF. The CDR3 nucleotides are TGTGCCAGCAGGCTCGGGACAGGGAAGACATCCTACGAGCAGTACTTC.

The V gene is TRBV12-3 or TRBV12-4, the J gene TRBJ1-2; the match to TRBD1 covers 11 bases. The CDR3 runs to 16 residues. V lost 8 bases and J lost 4; bases outside the gene matches: 12. CDR3 nucleotides: TGTGCCAGCGGGTTCGGGGGGACAGGGGGTGGCTATGGCTACACCTTC. Translating it yields CASGFGGTGGGYGYTF.

This clonotype was recorded at least ten times. J is TRBJ1-1 and V is TRBV15, with a weak D call TRBD1 (6 bases). Germline V lookup: CDR1 LNHNV, CDR2 YYDKDF (reference sequence). With 2 bases removed from V and 4 bases from J, the gap between germline ends came to 17 bases. This CDR3 contains 16 residues. This chain's CDR3 is CATSRPGAQGSTEAFF. In nucleotides, the CDR3 is TGTGCCACCAGCAGACCTGGAGCGCAGGGGAGCACTGAAGCTTTCTTT.

This clonotype was observed at least ten times. The chain carries TRBV25-1 and TRBJ2-7, with D hard to call. With 6 bases removed from V and 3 bases from J, the gap between germline ends came to 12 bases. Germline values: CDR1 MGHDK, CDR2 SYGVNS. There are 13 residues in the CDR3. Here the CDR3 reads CASSPQVGYEQYF. The CDR3 DNA sequence: TGTGCCAGCAGCCCCCAGGTGGGCTACGAGCAGTACTTC.

In its sample, this clonotype was seen many times. Just one base apart from a much larger clone, this may be a read error. The genes are TRBV2 and TRBJ1-5; D not certain. Germline loops: CDR1 SNHLY, CDR2 FYNNEI. V was clipped by 5 bases and J by 2 bases, with 7 bases between them. The CDR3 is 13 residues long. CDR3 in amino acids: CASSNGRNQPQHF. CDR3 bases: TGTGCCAGCAGTAACGGGCGCAATCAGCCCCAGCATTTT.

This clonotype was seen at least ten times. The V call is TRBV27, the J call TRBJ1-5, with D unresolved. The V gene's germline CDR1 is MNHEY and CDR2 SMNVEV (reference sequence). The CDR3 covers 13 residues. Trimming cost V 3 bases and J 6 bases, with 9 bases left between them. The CDR3 reads CASSFGEGQPQHF. The CDR3 nucleotides read TGTGCCAGCAGTTTCGGGGAGGGTCAGCCCCAGCATTTT.

This clonotype was observed at least ten times. V is TRBV6-2 or TRBV6-3 and J is TRBJ1-2; 7 bases match TRBD1. This CDR3 comprises 15 residues. Trimming took 4 bases from V and 4 from J; bases not matched to a gene: 9. CDR1 is MNHEY, CDR2 SVGEGT, per germline. The CDR3 reads CASSSLRQGGYGYTF. Written as DNA, the CDR3 is TGTGCCAGCAGTTCACTCCGACAGGGCGGCTATGGCTACACCTTC.

This clonotype was counted ten times or more. The J gene is TRBJ2-7, the V gene TRBV29-1; 11 bases are a match to TRBD1. The CDR3 is made up of 14 amino acids. CDR1 SQVTM and CDR2 ANQGSEA come from the germline V gene. The V segment lost 3 bases and the J segment 2 bases; nucleotides outside the gene matches: 3. The CDR3 DNA sequence: TGCAGCGTTGAGGGGGACAGGGGGACCTACGAGCAGTACTTC. Translating it yields CSVEGDRGTYEQYF.

Concerning this clonotype itself: This may arise from a read error, as a much more abundant clone is one base away. The genes are TRBV11-2 and TRBJ2-7; 11 nucleotides line up with TRBD2. The CDR3 length is 15 residues. Germline loops: CDR1 SGHAT, CDR2 FQNNGV. The DNA for the CDR3 is TGTGTCAGCAGTTTCGGGACTAGCGGAAACTACGAGCAGTACTTC. Its translation: CVSSFGTSGNYEQYF. Using reference TRBV11-2 and TRBJ2-7 for the parts outside the CDR3, the full variable domain is EAGVAQSPRYKIIEKRQSVAFWCNPISGHATLYWYQQILGQGPKLLIQFQNNGVVDDSQLPKDRFSAERLKGVDSTLKIQPAKLEDSAVYLCVSSFGTSGNYEQYFGPGTRLTVT.

This clonotype was observed many times. The J gene is TRBJ2-7, the V gene TRBV28; D gene ambiguous. With 3 bases removed from V and 4 bases from J, the gap between germline ends came to 16 bases. The CDR3 totals 15 residues. Germline values: CDR1 MDHEN, CDR2 SYDVKM. Here the CDR3 reads CASSFQSLGLYEQYF. In nucleotides, the CDR3 is TGTGCCAGCAGTTTTCAGAGTCTAGGTCTGTACGAGCAGTACTTC.

This clonotype has a handful of counts. A read error may be the cause here, since a much bigger clone is one base away. V and J are TRBV5-1 and TRBJ2-7, with 10 bases aligning to TRBD1. CDR3 size: 16 residues. Per germline, CDR1 SGHRS and CDR2 YFSETQ. The CDR3 is CASSGRDRGSGDEQHF. DNA for the CDR3: TGCGCCAGCAGCGGCCGGGACAGGGGATCAGGCGACGAGCAGCACTTC. The entire variable domain, with the rest obtained from reference TRBV5-1 and TRBJ2-7, is as follows: KAGVTQTPRYLIKTRGQQVTLSCSPISGHRSVSWYQQTPGQGLQFLFEYFSETQRNKGNFPGRFSGRQFSNSRSEMNVSTLELGDSALYLCASSGRDRGSGDEQHFGPGTRLTVT.

The CDR3 DNA follows: TGTGCCAGCAGTCTCCTAGGACAGGGTCATGGCTACACCTTC. It translates to CASSLLGQGHGYTF. The genes are TRBV12-3 or TRBV12-4 and TRBJ1-2, with TRBD1 identical over 8 bases. This CDR3 region has 14 residues. V shed 5 bases and J 6 bases; nucleotides not matched to a gene: 8.

This clonotype has at least ten counts. This chain joins TRBV7-2 and TRBJ2-7, with a weak D call TRBD2 (5 bases). Trimming took off 6 bases at V and 1 base at J, with 16 bases between the two ends. The CDR3 is made up of 15 amino acids. Germline CDR1 and CDR2: SGHTA and FQGNSA. CDR3 DNA: TGTGCCAGCAGACGCACTAGGAAAATATCCTACGAGCAGTACTTC. It codes for CASRRTRKISYEQYF.

This clonotype was observed at least ten times. The chain links TRBV27 to TRBJ2-7; the match to TRBD2 covers 8 bases. Unmatched junction bases numbered 10, after V lost 1 base and J lost 5 bases. Germline CDR1 is MNHEY and CDR2 is SMNVEV (reference sequence). CDR3 length: 16 residues. The CDR3 nucleotides are TGTGCCAGCAGTTTATATAAGCGGGAGTCCCTCGACGAGCAGTACTTC. As protein: CASSLYKRESLDEQYF.

This clonotype was recorded at least ten times. CDR3 residues: CASSYGAGSDTGELFF. CDR3 nucleotide sequence: TGTGCCAGCAGTTATGGTGCAGGGTCGGACACCGGGGAGCTGTTTTTT. The chain uses TRBV6-2 or TRBV6-3 and TRBJ2-2, with D perhaps matching TRBD1 (5 bases). V was cut by 3 bases and J by 3 bases, with 14 bases left in between. The CDR3 has 16 residues. The V gene's germline CDR1 is MNHEY and CDR2 SVGEGT.

The sample holds many counts of this clonotype. The rearrangement uses TRBV6-2 or TRBV6-3 and TRBJ2-4, with 16 bases aligning to TRBD2. Germline lookup yields CDR1 MNHEY and CDR2 SVGEGT. V lost 2 bases to trimming and J lost 0 bases; unmatched junction nucleotides: 7. The CDR3 is made up of 20 amino acids. Here the CDR3 DNA reads TGTGCCAGCAGTTACGACGCGGGGACTAGCGGGAGGGTAGCCAAAAACATTCAGTACTTC. It translates to CASSYDAGTSGRVAKNIQYF.

This clonotype was counted many times. This chain links TRBV19 with TRBJ1-2; D might be TRBD1 (6 bases). Germline assignment: CDR1 LNHDA and CDR2 SQIVND (reference sequence). Trimming took off 6 bases at V and 5 bases at J, with 10 bases between the two ends. The CDR3 covers 12 residues. For the CDR3, the DNA is TGTGCCAGTAGGAAACAGGGATATGGCTACACCTTC. Translation: CASRKQGYGYTF. Full variable domain (rest looked up from reference TRBV19 and TRBJ1-2): DGGITQSPKYLFRKEGQNVTLSCEQNLNHDAMYWYRQDPGQGLRLIYYSQIVNDFQKGDIAEGYSVSREKKESFPLTVTSAQKNPTAFYLCASRKQGYGYTFGSGTRLTVV.